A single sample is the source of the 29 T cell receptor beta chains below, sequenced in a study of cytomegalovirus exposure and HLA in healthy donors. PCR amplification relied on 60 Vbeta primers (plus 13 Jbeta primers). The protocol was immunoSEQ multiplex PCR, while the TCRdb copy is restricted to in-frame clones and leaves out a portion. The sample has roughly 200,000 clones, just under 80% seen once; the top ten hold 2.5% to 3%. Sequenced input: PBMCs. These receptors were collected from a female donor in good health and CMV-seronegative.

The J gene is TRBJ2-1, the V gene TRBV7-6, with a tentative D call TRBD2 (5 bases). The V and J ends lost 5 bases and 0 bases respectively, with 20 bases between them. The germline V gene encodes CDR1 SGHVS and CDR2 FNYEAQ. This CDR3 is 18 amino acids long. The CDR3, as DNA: TGTGCCAGCAGCGATCCCGTGGGTAAGCGGAGCTCCTACAATGAGCAGTTCTTC. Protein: CASSDPVGKRSSYNEQFF.

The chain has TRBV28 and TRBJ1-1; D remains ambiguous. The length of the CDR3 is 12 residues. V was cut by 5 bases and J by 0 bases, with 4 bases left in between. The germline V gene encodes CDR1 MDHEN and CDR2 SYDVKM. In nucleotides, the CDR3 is TGTGCCAGCAGTCCCTTGAACACTGAAGCTTTCTTT. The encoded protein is CASSPLNTEAFF.

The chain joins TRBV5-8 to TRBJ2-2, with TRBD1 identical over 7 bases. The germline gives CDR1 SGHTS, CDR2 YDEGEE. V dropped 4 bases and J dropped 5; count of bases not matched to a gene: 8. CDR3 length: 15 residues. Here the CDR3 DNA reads TGTGCCAGCAGCAGGAGACAGGGTTGGACCGGGGAGCTGTTTTTT. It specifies CASSRRQGWTGELFF.

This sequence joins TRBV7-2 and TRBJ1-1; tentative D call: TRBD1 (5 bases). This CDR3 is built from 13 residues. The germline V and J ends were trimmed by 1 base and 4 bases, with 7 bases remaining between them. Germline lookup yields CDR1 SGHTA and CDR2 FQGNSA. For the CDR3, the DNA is TGTGCCAGCAGCTTAGTCAGGGCCACTGAAGCTTTCTTT. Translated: CASSLVRATEAFF. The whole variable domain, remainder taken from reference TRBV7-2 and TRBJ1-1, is GAGVSQSPSNKVTEKGKDVELRCDPISGHTALYWYRQSLGQGLEFLIYFQGNSAPDKSGLPSDRFSAERTGGSVSTLTIQRTQQEDSAVYLCASSLVRATEAFFGQGTRLTVV.

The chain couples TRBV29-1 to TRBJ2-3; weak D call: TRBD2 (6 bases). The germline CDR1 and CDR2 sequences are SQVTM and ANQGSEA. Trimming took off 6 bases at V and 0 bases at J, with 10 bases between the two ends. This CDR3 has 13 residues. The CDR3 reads CSVTGTSTDTQYF. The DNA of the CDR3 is TGCAGCGTGACTGGGACTAGCACAGATACGCAGTATTTT.

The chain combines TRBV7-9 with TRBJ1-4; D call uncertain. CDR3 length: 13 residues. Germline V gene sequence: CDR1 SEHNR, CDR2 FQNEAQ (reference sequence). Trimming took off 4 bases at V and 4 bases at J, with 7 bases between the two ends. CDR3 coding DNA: TGTGCCAGCAGCTGGGGAGGTAATGAAAAACTGTTTTTT. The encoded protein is CASSWGGNEKLFF.

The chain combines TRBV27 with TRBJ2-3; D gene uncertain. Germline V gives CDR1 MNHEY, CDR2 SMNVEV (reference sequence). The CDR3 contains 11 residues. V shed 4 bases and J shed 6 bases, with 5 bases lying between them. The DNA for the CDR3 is TGTGCCAGCAGTTGGCGGGATACGCAGTATTTT. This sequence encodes CASSWRDTQYF.

CDR3 in DNA: TGCGCCAGCAGCCAAGGTCCTGGTTCAGGGTTCGAGCAGTACTTC. It is translated as CASSQGPGSGFEQYF. This rearrangement joins TRBV4-3 to TRBJ2-7; D possibly corresponds to TRBD1 (5 bases). Germline lookup yields CDR1 LGHNA and CDR2 YSLEER. CDR3 length: 15 residues. Trimming cost V 1 base and J 6 bases, with 16 bases left between them.

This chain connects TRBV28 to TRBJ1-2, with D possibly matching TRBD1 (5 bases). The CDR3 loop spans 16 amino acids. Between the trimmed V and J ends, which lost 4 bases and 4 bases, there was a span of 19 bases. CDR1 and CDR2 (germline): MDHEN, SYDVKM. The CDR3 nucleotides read TGTGCCAGCAGTTACCTACAGGTCTGGCAAGGCTATGGCTACACCTTC. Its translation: CASSYLQVWQGYGYTF.

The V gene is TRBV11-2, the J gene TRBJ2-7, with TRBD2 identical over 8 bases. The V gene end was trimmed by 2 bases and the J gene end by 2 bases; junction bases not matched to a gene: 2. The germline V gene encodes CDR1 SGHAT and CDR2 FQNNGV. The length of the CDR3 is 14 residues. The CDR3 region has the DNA TGTGCCAGCAGCTTACCCGGGAGGGCCTACGAGCAGTACTTC. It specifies CASSLPGRAYEQYF.

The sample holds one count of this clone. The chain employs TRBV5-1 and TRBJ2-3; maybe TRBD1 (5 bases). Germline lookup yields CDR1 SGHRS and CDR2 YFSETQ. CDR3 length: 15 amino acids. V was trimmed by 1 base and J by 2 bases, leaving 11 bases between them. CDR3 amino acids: CASSLLGALTDTQYF. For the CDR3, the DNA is TGCGCCAGCAGCTTGTTAGGGGCCCTCACAGATACGCAGTATTTT.

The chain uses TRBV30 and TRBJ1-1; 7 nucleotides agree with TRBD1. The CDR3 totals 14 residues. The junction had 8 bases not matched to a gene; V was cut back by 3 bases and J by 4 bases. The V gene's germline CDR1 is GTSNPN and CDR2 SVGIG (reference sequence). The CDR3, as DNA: TGTGCCTGGAGATCGGACAGGAGAATCACTGAAGCTTTCTTT. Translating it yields CAWRSDRRITEAFF.

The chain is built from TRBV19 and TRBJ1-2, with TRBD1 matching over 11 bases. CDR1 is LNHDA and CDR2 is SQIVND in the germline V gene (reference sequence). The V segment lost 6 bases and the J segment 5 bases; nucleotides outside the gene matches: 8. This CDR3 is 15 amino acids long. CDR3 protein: CASSLGTGGSYGYTF. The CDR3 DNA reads TGTGCCAGTAGCCTCGGGACAGGGGGTAGTTATGGCTACACCTTC.

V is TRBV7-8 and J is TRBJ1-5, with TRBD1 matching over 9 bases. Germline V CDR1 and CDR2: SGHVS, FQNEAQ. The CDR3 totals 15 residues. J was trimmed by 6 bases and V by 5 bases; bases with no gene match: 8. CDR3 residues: CASSPYGTGIQPQHF. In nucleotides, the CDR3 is TGTGCCAGCAGCCCCTACGGGACAGGGATTCAGCCCCAGCATTTT.

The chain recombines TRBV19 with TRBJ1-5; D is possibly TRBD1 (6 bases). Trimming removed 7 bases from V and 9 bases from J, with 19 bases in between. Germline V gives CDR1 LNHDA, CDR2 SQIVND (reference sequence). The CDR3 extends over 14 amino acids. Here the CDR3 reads CASTPDSPKGPQHF. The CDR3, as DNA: TGTGCCAGTACGCCGGACAGTCCGAAAGGGCCCCAGCATTTT.

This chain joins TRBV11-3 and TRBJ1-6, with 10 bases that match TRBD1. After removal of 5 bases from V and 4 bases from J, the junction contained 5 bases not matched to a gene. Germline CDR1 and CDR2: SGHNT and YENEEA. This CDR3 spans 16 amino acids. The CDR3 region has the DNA TGTGCCAGCAGCCGCACGGGACAGGGGTATAATTCACCCCTCCACTTT. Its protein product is CASSRTGQGYNSPLHF.

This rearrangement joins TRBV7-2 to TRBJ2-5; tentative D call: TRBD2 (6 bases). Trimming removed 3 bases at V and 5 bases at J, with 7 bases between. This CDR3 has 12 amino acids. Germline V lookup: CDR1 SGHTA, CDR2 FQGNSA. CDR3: CASSFAGETQYF. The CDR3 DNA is TGTGCCAGCAGCTTTGCGGGGGAGACCCAGTACTTC.

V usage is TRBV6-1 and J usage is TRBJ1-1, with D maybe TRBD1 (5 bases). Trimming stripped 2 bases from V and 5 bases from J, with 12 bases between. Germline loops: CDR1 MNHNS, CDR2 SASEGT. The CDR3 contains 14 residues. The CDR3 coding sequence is TGTGCCAGCAGTGAACCAGGGCTGGGAACTGAAGCTTTCTTT. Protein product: CASSEPGLGTEAFF.

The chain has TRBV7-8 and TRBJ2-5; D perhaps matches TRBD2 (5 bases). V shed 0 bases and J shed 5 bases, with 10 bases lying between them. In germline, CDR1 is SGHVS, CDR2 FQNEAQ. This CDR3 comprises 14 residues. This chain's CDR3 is CASSLAASIETQYF. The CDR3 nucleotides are TGTGCCAGCAGCTTAGCTGCTAGCATCGAGACCCAGTACTTC.

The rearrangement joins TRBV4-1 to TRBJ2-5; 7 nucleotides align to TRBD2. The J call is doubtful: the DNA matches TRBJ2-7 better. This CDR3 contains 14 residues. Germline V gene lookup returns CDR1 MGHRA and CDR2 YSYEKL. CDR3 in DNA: TGCGCCAGCAGCCAGGGTGGGGGGGCCTACGAGCAGTACTTC. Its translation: CASSQGGGAYEQYF.

The chain's CDR3 is CASLESSGANVLTF. CDR3 DNA: TGTGCCAGCTTAGAGAGCTCTGGGGCCAACGTCCTGACTTTC. The chain carries TRBV6-5 and TRBJ2-6; the D is unclear. Germline CDR1 and CDR2: MNHEY and SVGAGI. The CDR3 contains 14 residues. V was clipped by 8 bases and J by 0 bases, with 8 bases between them.

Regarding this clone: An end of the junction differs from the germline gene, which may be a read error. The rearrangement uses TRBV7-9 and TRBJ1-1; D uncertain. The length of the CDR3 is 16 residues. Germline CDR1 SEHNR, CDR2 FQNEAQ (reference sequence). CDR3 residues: CSSSLGDRGHKVEAFF. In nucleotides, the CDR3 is TGTTCCAGCAGCTTAGGTGATCGCGGGCACAAAGTGGAAGCTTTCTTT. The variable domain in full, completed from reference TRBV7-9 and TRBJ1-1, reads DTGVSQNPRHKITKRGQNVTFRCDPISEHNRLYWYRQTLGQGPEFLTYFQNEAQLEKSRLLSDRFSAERPKGSFSTLEIQRTEQGDSAMYLCSSSLGDRGHKVEAFFGQGTRLTVV.

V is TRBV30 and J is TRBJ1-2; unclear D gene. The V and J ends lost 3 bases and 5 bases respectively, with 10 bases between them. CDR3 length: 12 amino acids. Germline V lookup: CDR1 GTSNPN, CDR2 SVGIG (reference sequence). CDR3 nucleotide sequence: TGTGCCTGGAGCGTACAGAAATATGGCTACACCTTC. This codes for CAWSVQKYGYTF.

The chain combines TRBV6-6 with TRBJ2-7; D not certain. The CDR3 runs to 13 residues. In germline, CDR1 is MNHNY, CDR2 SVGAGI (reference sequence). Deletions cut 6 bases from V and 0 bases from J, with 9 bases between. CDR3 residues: CASRVSTSYEQYF. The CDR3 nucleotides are TGTGCCAGCAGAGTCAGTACCTCCTACGAGCAGTACTTC.

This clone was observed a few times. Here the CDR3 reads CASTLAFQETQYF. In nucleotides, the CDR3 is TGTGCCAGCACTCTAGCGTTCCAAGAGACCCAGTACTTC. J is TRBJ2-5 and V is TRBV2; D is possibly TRBD2 (6 bases). Germline loops: CDR1 SNHLY, CDR2 FYNNEI. Trimming removed 7 bases from V and 1 base from J, with 10 bases in between. The CDR3 totals 13 residues.

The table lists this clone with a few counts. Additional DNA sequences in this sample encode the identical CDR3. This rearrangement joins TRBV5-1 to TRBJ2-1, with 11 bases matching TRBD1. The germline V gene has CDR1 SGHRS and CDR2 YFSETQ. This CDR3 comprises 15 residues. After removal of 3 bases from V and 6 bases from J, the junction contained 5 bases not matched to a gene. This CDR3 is CASSSGQGVSNEQFF. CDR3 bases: TGCGCCAGCAGCTCGGGACAGGGGGTTTCCAATGAGCAGTTCTTC.

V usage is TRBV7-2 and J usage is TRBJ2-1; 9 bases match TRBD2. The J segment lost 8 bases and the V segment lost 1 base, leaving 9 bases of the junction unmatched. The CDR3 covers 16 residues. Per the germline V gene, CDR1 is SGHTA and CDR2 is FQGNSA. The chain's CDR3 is CASSLDGGGAAYEQFF. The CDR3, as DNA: TGTGCCAGCAGCTTAGATGGCGGGGGGGCCGCATATGAGCAGTTCTTC.

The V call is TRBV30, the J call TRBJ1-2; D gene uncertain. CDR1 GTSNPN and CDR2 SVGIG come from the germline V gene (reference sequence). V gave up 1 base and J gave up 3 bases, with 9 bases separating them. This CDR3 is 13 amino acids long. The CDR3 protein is CAWSEQEDYGYTF. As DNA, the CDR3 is TGTGCCTGGAGTGAGCAGGAGGACTATGGCTACACCTTC. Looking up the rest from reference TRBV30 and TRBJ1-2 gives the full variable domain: SQTIHQWPATLVQPVGSPLSLECTVEGTSNPNLYWYRQAAGRGLQLLFYSVGIGQISSEVPQNLSASRPQDRQFILSSKKLLLSDSGFYLCAWSEQEDYGYTFGSGTRLTVV.

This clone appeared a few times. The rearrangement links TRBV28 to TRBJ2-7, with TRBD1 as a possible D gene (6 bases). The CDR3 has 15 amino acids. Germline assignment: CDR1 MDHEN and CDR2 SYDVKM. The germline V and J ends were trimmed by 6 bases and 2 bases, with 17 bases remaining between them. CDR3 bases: TGTGCCAGCAGACCCAGGGGCGCTACTACCTACGAGCAGTACTTC. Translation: CASRPRGATTYEQYF. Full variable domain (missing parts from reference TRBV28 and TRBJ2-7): DVKVTQSSRYLVKRTGEKVFLECVQDMDHENMFWYRQDPGLGLRLIYFSYDVKMKEKGDIPEGYSVSREKKERFSLILESASTNQTSMYLCASRPRGATTYEQYFGPGTRLTVT.